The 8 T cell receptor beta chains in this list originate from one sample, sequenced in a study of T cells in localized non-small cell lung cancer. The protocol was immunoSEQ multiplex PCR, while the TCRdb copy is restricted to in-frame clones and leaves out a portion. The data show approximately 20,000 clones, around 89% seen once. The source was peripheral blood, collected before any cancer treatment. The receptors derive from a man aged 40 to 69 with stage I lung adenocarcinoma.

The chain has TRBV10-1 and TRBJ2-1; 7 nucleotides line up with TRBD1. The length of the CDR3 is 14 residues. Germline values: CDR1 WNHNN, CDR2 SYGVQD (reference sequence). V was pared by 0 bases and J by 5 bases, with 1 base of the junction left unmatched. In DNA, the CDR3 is TGCGCCAGCAGTGAGTCAGGACAGGACAATGAGCAGTTCTTC. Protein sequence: CASSESGQDNEQFF.

The CDR3 nucleotides are TGTGCCAGCAGCTTATCAGACGGAGGCTCTGGAAACACCATATATTTT. This sequence encodes CASSLSDGGSGNTIYF. The gene calls are TRBV7-8 and TRBJ1-3; no clear D. CDR1 is SGHVS, CDR2 FQNEAQ, per germline. The CDR3 covers 16 residues. Trimming shortened V by 2 bases and J by 0 bases, and 11 bases separated the two germline ends.

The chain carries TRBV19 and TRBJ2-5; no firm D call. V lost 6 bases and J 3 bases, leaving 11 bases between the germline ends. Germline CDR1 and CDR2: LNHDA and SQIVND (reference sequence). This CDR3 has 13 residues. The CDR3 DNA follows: TGTGCCAGTAGCCGATCTCTAGAAGAGACCCAGTACTTC. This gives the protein CASSRSLEETQYF.

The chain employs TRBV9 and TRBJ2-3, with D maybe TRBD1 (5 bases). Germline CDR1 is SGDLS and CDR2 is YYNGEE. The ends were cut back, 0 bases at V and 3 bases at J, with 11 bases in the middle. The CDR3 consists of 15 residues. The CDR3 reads CASSVDSRETDTQYF. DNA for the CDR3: TGTGCCAGCAGCGTAGATTCCAGGGAAACAGATACGCAGTATTTT. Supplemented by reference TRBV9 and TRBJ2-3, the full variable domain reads DSGVTQTPKHLITATGQRVTLRCSPRSGDLSVYWYQQSLDQGLQFLIQYYNGEERAKGNILERFSAQQFPDLHSELNLSSLELGDSALYFCASSVDSRETDTQYFGPGTRLTVL.

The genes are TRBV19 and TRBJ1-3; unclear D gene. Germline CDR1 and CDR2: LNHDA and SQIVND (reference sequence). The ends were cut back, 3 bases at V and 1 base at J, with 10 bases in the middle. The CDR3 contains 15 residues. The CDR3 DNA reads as TGTGCCAGTAGTATCCCACGGGGATCTGGAAACACCATATATTTT. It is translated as CASSIPRGSGNTIYF. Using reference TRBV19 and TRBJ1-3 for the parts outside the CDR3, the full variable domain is DGGITQSPKYLFRKEGQNVTLSCEQNLNHDAMYWYRQDPGQGLRLIYYSQIVNDFQKGDIAEGYSVSREKKESFPLTVTSAQKNPTAFYLCASSIPRGSGNTIYFGEGSWLTVV.

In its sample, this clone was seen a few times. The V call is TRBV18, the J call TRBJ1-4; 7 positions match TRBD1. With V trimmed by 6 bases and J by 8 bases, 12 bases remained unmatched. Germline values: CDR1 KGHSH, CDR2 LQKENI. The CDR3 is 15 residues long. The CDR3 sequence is CASSPIDRAGEKLFF. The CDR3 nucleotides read TGTGCCAGCTCGCCTATCGACAGGGCTGGCGAAAAACTGTTTTTT.

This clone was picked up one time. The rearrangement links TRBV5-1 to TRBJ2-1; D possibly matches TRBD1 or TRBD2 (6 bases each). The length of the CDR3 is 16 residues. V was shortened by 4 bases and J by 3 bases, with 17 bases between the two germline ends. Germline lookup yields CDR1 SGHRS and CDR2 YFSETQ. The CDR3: CASSPEIRGRYNEQFF. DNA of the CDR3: TGCGCCAGCAGCCCCGAGATCCGGGGGCGCTACAATGAGCAGTTCTTC. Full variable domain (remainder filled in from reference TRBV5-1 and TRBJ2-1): KAGVTQTPRYLIKTRGQQVTLSCSPISGHRSVSWYQQTPGQGLQFLFEYFSETQRNKGNFPGRFSGRQFSNSRSEMNVSTLELGDSALYLCASSPEIRGRYNEQFFGPGTRLTVL.

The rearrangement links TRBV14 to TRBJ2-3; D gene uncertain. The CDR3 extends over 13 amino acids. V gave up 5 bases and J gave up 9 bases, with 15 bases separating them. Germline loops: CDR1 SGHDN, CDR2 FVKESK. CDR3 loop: CASSSHDQATQYF. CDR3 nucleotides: TGTGCCAGCAGCTCCCACGACCAGGCAACGCAGTATTTT.